At least ten counts were recorded for the clone carrying this TCR beta chain. Its antigen is unknown. The lymph nodes were axillary draining lymph nodes from breast cancer patients. Trimming took 6 bases from V and 4 from J; bases not matched to a gene: 8. CDR1 and CDR2 from the germline V gene are SGHTA and FQGNSA. The CDR3 is 15 amino acids. This specimen belongs to a study of breast tumors, draining lymph nodes, adjacent tissues. Findings and limits, study-wide: The lymph node origin of tumor T cells was framed as consistent with a hypothesis, not demonstrated. Compared with lymph nodes, tumors were less diverse; compared with nontumor tissue, more. Findings are consistent with lymph node origin and intratumoral expansion of most tumor T cells.

Each CDR3 protein gets one entry after TCRdb re-called the multiplex PCR reads with MiXCR. The sample holds about 230,000 distinct CDR3 sequences, about 34% seen once. The J gene is TRBJ1-5, the V gene TRBV7-2; 8 bases are shared with TRBD1. The clonotype comes from a female donor with breast cancer. Some clones in this sample may be carry-over from other donors' samples. The sample was axillary lymph node tissue. The CDR3 nucleotides are TGTGCCAGCAGAGGAGGACAGGGTGGGAATCAGCCCCAGCATTTT. The encoded protein is CASRGGQGGNQPQHF. The complete variable domain, with remaining parts taken from reference TRBV7-2 and TRBJ1-5, reads GAGVSQSPSNKVTEKGKDVELRCDPISGHTALYWYRQSLGQGLEFLIYFQGNSAPDKSGLPSDRFSAERTGGSVSTLTIQRTQQEDSAVYLCASRGGQGGNQPQHFGDGTRLSIL.